A selection of T cell receptor beta chains follows, all from one sample in a study of blood T cell repertoires in COVID-19. Data came from immunoSEQ multiplex PCR; TCRdb stores just in-frame clones and leaves some out. The sample carries around 340,000 clones, 65% to 85% recorded once. The sequenced sample was peripheral blood. The receptors originated from a young man with active or convalescent COVID-19. CDR3s include the opening cysteine and the closing phenylalanine or tryptophan. D genes are given only for firm matches. Not all rows give a size; the values are once, few, many and, for expanded clones, a class.

size: -
V: TRBV3-1/TRBV3-2
D: -
J: TRBJ1-1
CDR3: CASSQAGAGTEAFF
DNA: TGTGCCAGCAGCCAAGCAGGGGCCGGCACTGAAGCTTTCTTT

size: once
V: TRBV28
D: TRBD1
J: TRBJ1-2
CDR3: CASSLNEEQGTDYGYTF
DNA: TGTGCCAGCAGTTTAAACGAGGAACAGGGGACTGACTATGGCTACACCTTC

size: -
V: TRBV4-2
D: -
J: TRBJ2-5
CDR3: CASSPGAGEEETQYF
DNA: TGTGCCAGCAGCCCGGGAGCCGGGGAGGAGGAGACCCAGTACTTC

size: -
V: TRBV6-1
D: TRBD2
J: TRBJ2-7
CDR3: CASSGGLAESSYEQYF
DNA: TGTGCCAGCAGTGGGGGACTAGCGGAAAGCTCCTACGAGCAGTACTTC

size: -
V: TRBV28
D: -
J: TRBJ2-1
CDR3: CASSLQGIVVEQFF
DNA: TGTGCCAGCAGTTTACAGGGAATTGTGGTGGAGCAGTTCTTC

size: few
V: TRBV4-1
D: -
J: TRBJ1-6
CDR3: CASSQEESPLHF
DNA: TGCGCCAGCAGCCAAGAAGAGTCACCCCTCCACTTT

size: few
V: TRBV2
D: -
J: TRBJ1-5
CDR3: CASSESAGLNQPQHF
DNA: TGTGCCAGCAGTGAATCCGCCGGACTCAATCAGCCCCAGCATTTT

size: -
V: TRBV14
D: TRBD2
J: TRBJ2-1
CDR3: CASSRGLPLYEQFF
DNA: TGTGCCAGCAGCCGGGGACTACCTTTATATGAGCAGTTCTTC

size: -
V: TRBV3-1/TRBV3-2
D: -
J: TRBJ1-2
CDR3: CASSQGRGTGGYTF
DNA: TGTGCCAGCAGCCAAGGGCGCGGGACGGGAGGCTACACCTTC

size: -
V: TRBV6-5
D: -
J: TRBJ1-2
CDR3: CASSPTSNYGYTF
DNA: TGTGCCAGCAGCCCAACTTCTAACTATGGCTACACCTTC

size: -
V: TRBV4-3
D: TRBD2
J: TRBJ2-2
CDR3: CASSQAYAGTSGRVANTGELFF
DNA: TGCGCCAGCAGCCAAGCTTACGCCGGGACTAGCGGGAGGGTCGCGAACACCGGGGAGCTGTTTTTT

size: few
V: TRBV30
D: TRBD2
J: TRBJ2-7
CDR3: CAWSGARGGRYEQYF
DNA: TGTGCCTGGAGTGGGGCGCGGGGGGGACGCTACGAGCAGTACTTC

size: -
V: TRBV7-9
D: -
J: TRBJ1-2
CDR3: CASSLSQGSGGYTF
DNA: TGTGCCAGCAGCTTATCCCAGGGAAGTGGTGGCTACACCTTC

size: -
V: TRBV29-1
D: -
J: TRBJ2-7
CDR3: CSVWSGGGEQYF
DNA: TGCAGCGTTTGGAGTGGGGGAGGCGAGCAGTACTTC

size: -
V: TRBV5-1
D: -
J: TRBJ2-7
CDR3: CASSRMGLSGEQYF
DNA: TGCGCCAGCAGCAGGATGGGGCTCTCAGGGGAGCAGTACTTC

size: -
V: TRBV3-1/TRBV3-2
D: -
J: TRBJ1-3
CDR3: CASSPPGSGNTIYF
DNA: TGTGCCAGCAGCCCCCCAGGCTCTGGAAACACCATATATTTT

size: -
V: TRBV4-3
D: TRBD1
J: TRBJ2-2
CDR3: CASSPDRGYTGELFF
DNA: TGCGCCAGCAGCCCTGACAGGGGGTACACCGGGGAGCTGTTTTTT

size: -
V: TRBV19
D: -
J: TRBJ1-4
CDR3: CASSFPGQNEKLFF
DNA: TGTGCCAGTAGTTTCCCGGGACAAAATGAAAAACTGTTTTTT

size: -
V: TRBV24-1
D: TRBD1
J: TRBJ2-2
CDR3: CATSGDRELNTGELFF
DNA: TGTGCCACCAGTGGTGACAGGGAGCTTAACACCGGGGAGCTGTTTTTT

size: -
V: TRBV7-2
D: TRBD2
J: TRBJ2-2
CDR3: CASSWGGLPYRGELFF
DNA: TGTGCCAGCAGCTGGGGGGGACTTCCTTACCGCGGGGAGCTGTTTTTT

size: -
V: TRBV5-6
D: -
J: TRBJ2-4
CDR3: CASSLANRAQNIQYF
DNA: TGTGCCAGCAGCTTGGCAAACCGAGCCCAAAACATTCAGTACTTC

size: -
V: TRBV7-2
D: TRBD1
J: TRBJ2-7
CDR3: CASSLAGQGAKSYEQYF
DNA: TGTGCCAGCAGCTTAGCGGGACAGGGGGCCAAGTCCTACGAGCAGTACTTC

size: -
V: TRBV6-5
D: TRBD2
J: TRBJ2-7
CDR3: CASSRLRDYNYEQYF
DNA: TGTGCCAGCAGTAGACTCCGGGACTACAACTACGAGCAGTACTTC

size: -
V: TRBV5-1
D: -
J: TRBJ2-1
CDR3: CASSLEGVGNEQFF
DNA: TGCGCCAGCAGCTTGGAGGGGGTTGGGAATGAGCAGTTCTTC

size: -
V: TRBV18
D: -
J: TRBJ2-5
CDR3: CASSPTTARIQETQYF
DNA: TGTGCCAGCTCACCAACGACAGCTCGTATCCAAGAGACCCAGTACTTC

size: once
V: TRBV5-1
D: TRBD2
J: TRBJ2-5
CDR3: CASSLAGGPKGDETQYF
DNA: TGCGCCAGCAGCCTAGCGGGAGGACCTAAGGGGGATGAGACCCAGTACTTC

size: -
V: TRBV6-5
D: TRBD2
J: TRBJ2-1
CDR3: CASTGTSLAKEQFF
DNA: TGTGCCAGCACTGGGACTAGCCTAGCTAAAGAGCAGTTCTTC

size: -
V: TRBV5-4
D: TRBD2
J: TRBJ2-7
CDR3: CASSLSLAGGPYEQYF
DNA: TGTGCCAGCAGCTTGAGTCTAGCGGGGGGGCCCTACGAGCAGTACTTC

size: -
V: TRBV10-3
D: TRBD2
J: TRBJ2-7
CDR3: CAISPSGGAGSYEQYF
DNA: TGTGCCATCTCCCCTAGCGGGGGGGCGGGTTCCTACGAGCAGTACTTC

size: -
V: TRBV5-4
D: TRBD1
J: TRBJ1-4
CDR3: CASSSTGGLGEKLFF
DNA: TGTGCCAGCAGCTCAACAGGGGGCCTGGGTGAAAAACTGTTTTTT

size: -
V: TRBV5-6
D: TRBD2
J: TRBJ2-6
CDR3: CASSLAGVFSGANVLTF
DNA: TGTGCCAGCAGCTTAGCGGGGGTCTTCTCTGGGGCCAACGTCCTGACTTTC

size: -
V: TRBV11-3
D: TRBD1
J: TRBJ1-1
CDR3: CASGTRQGPAFF
DNA: TGTGCCAGCGGGACCAGACAGGGCCCAGCTTTCTTT

size: -
V: TRBV7-2
D: TRBD1
J: TRBJ1-1
CDR3: CASSLGQGNTEAFF
DNA: TGTGCCAGCAGCTTGGGACAGGGGAACACTGAAGCTTTCTTT

size: -
V: TRBV7-6
D: TRBD1
J: TRBJ2-7
CDR3: CASSLGQGIPHEQYF
DNA: TGTGCCAGCAGCTTGGGACAGGGAATTCCCCACGAGCAGTACTTC

size: -
V: TRBV28
D: -
J: TRBJ2-1
CDR3: CASSSLPDEQFF
DNA: TGTGCCAGCAGTTCCCTGCCAGATGAGCAGTTCTTC

size: -
V: TRBV19
D: TRBD1
J: TRBJ1-1
CDR3: CASSWDRDTEAFF
DNA: TGTGCCAGTAGTTGGGACAGGGACACTGAAGCTTTCTTT

size: -
V: TRBV27
D: TRBD1
J: TRBJ1-5
CDR3: CASSLDRGSNQPQHF
DNA: TGTGCCAGCAGTCTTGACAGGGGTAGCAATCAGCCCCAGCATTTT

size: -
V: TRBV27
D: -
J: TRBJ2-5
CDR3: CASSTTGALRGETQYF
DNA: TGTGCCAGCTCCACCACTGGGGCCCTAAGGGGGGAGACCCAGTACTTC

size: -
V: TRBV14
D: -
J: TRBJ1-1
CDR3: CASSHQSGVVTDAFF
DNA: TGTGCCAGCAGCCACCAGTCAGGGGTGGTTACGGACGCTTTCTTT

size: -
V: TRBV19
D: -
J: TRBJ1-5
CDR3: CASSNGARGAQHF
DNA: TGTGCCAGTAGTAACGGGGCCCGGGGGGCCCAGCATTTT

size: -
V: TRBV12-3/TRBV12-4
D: -
J: TRBJ1-2
CDR3: CASRPGNYGYTF
DNA: TGTGCCAGCAGGCCGGGTAACTATGGCTACACCTTC

size: -
V: TRBV5-4
D: -
J: TRBJ2-2
CDR3: CASSPQEGDTGELFF
DNA: TGTGCCAGCAGCCCGCAGGAGGGCGACACCGGGGAGCTGTTTTTT

size: -
V: TRBV11-3
D: TRBD2
J: TRBJ2-5
CDR3: CASSLVGTSKTQYF
DNA: TGTGCCAGCAGCTTAGTCGGGACTAGCAAGACCCAGTACTTC

size: once
V: TRBV15
D: TRBD1
J: TRBJ2-5
CDR3: CATSRGRGQGVETQYF
DNA: TGTGCCACCAGCAGAGGAAGGGGACAGGGAGTAGAGACCCAGTACTTC

size: -
V: TRBV9
D: -
J: TRBJ2-2
CDR3: CASSRTVNTGELFF
DNA: TGTGCCAGCAGCCGGACAGTCAACACCGGGGAGCTGTTTTTT

size: few
V: TRBV6-2/TRBV6-3
D: TRBD2
J: TRBJ2-1
CDR3: CASSSFLAGEYNEQFF
DNA: TGTGCCAGCAGTTCATTTCTAGCGGGGGAATACAATGAGCAGTTCTTC

size: -
V: TRBV24-1
D: TRBD2
J: TRBJ2-1
CDR3: CATGGLAGGFNEQFF
DNA: TGTGCCACCGGGGGACTAGCGGGAGGGTTTAATGAGCAGTTCTTC

size: -
V: TRBV5-6
D: TRBD2
J: TRBJ2-3
CDR3: CASSLEGSGGDTQYF
DNA: TGTGCCAGCAGCTTGGAAGGTAGCGGGGGAGATACGCAGTATTTT

size: -
V: TRBV7-9
D: TRBD2
J: TRBJ2-3
CDR3: CASSASSAGGPTNTQYF
DNA: TGTGCCAGCAGCGCCTCTTCTGCGGGAGGCCCCACGAATACGCAGTATTTT

size: -
V: TRBV11-3
D: -
J: TRBJ2-7
CDR3: CASSFFGQAGEQYF
DNA: TGTGCCAGCAGCTTTTTTGGCCAGGCAGGCGAGCAGTACTTC

size: -
V: TRBV7-2
D: -
J: TRBJ2-2
CDR3: CASSRGLSTGELFF
DNA: TGTGCCAGCAGCCGGGGACTTAGCACCGGGGAGCTGTTTTTT

size: -
V: TRBV3-1/TRBV3-2
D: -
J: TRBJ1-2
CDR3: CASSQDRVQRYTF
DNA: TGTGCCAGCAGCCAAGATCGGGTGCAGCGTTACACCTTC

size: -
V: TRBV5-1
D: -
J: TRBJ2-3
CDR3: CASKGAARDTQYF
DNA: TGCGCCAGCAAGGGAGCGGCGAGGGATACGCAGTATTTT

size: -
V: TRBV9
D: -
J: TRBJ2-1
CDR3: CASCPGLGNEQFF
DNA: TGTGCCAGCTGCCCGGGTTTGGGCAATGAGCAGTTCTTC

size: -
V: TRBV21-1
D: -
J: TRBJ2-1
CDR3: CASSKGHTTLWLYNEQFF
DNA: TGTGCCAGCAGCAAGGGACACACCACCTTATGGCTGTACAATGAGCAGTTCTTC

size: -
V: TRBV7-8
D: -
J: TRBJ2-3
CDR3: CASSFRWDTQYF
DNA: TGTGCCAGCAGCTTCCGGTGGGATACGCAGTATTTT

size: few
V: TRBV6-2/TRBV6-3
D: -
J: TRBJ1-5
CDR3: CASSYRGQGNQPQHF
DNA: TGTGCCAGCAGTTACCGCGGCCAGGGGAATCAGCCCCAGCATTTT